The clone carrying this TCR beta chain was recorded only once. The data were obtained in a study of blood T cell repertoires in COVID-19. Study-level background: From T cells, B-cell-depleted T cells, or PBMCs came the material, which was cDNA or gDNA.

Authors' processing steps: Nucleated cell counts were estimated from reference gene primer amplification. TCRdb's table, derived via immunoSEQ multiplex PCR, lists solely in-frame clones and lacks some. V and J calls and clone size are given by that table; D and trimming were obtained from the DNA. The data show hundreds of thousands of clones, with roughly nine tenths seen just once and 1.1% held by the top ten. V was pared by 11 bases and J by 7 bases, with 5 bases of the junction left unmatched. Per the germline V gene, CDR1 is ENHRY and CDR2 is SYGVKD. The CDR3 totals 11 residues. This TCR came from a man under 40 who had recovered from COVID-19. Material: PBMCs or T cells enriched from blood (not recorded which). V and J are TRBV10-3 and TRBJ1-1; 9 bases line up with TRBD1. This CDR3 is CAAGQGNEAFF. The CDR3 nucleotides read TGTGCCGCGGGACAGGGAAATGAAGCTTTCTTT.